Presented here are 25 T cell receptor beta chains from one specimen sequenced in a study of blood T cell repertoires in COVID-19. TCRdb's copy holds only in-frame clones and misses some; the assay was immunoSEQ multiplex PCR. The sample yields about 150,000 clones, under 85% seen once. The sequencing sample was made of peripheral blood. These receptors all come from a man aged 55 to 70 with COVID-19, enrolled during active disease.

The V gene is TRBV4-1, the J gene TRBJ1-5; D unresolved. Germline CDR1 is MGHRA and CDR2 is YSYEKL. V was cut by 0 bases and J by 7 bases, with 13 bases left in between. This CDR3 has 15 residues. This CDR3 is CASSQDRQDLQPQHF. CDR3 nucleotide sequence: TGCGCCAGCAGCCAAGATCGTCAGGATCTCCAGCCCCAGCATTTT.

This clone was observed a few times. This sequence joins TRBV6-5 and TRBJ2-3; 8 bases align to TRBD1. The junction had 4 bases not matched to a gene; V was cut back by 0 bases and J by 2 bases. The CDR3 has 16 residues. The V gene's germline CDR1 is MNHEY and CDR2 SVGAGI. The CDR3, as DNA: TGTGCCAGCAGTTACTCTAATCAGGGGGCCACAGATACGCAGTATTTT. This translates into CASSYSNQGATDTQYF.

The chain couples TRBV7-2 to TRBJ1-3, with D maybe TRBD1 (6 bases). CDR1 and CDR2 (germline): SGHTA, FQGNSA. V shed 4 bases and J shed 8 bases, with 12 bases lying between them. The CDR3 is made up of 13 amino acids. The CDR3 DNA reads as TGTGCCAGCAGCTCAAGGGGGGGTGACACCATATATTTT. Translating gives CASSSRGGDTIYF.

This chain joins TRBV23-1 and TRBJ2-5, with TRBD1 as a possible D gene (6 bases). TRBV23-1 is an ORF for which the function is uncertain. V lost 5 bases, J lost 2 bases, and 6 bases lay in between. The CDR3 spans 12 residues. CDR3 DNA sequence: TGCGCCAGCAGTGGACAGCAAGAGACCCAGTACTTC. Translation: CASSGQQETQYF.

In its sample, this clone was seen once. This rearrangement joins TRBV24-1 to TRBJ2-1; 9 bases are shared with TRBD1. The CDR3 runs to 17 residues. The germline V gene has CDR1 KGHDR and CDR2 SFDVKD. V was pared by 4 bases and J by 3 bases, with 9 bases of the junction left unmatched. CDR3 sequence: CATSDPTGTGLYNEQFF. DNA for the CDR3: TGTGCCACCAGTGACCCGACCGGGACAGGGCTCTACAATGAGCAGTTCTTC.

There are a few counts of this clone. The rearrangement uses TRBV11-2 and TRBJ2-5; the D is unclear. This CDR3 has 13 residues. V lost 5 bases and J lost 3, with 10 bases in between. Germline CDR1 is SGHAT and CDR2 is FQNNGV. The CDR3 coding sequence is TGTGCCAGCAGCATATGGGCAGAAGAGACCCAGTACTTC. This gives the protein CASSIWAEETQYF.

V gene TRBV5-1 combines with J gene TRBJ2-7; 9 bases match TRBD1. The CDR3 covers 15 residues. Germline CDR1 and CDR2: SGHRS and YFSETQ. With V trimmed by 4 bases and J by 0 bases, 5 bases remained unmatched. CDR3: CASSATGGSSYEQYF. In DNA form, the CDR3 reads TGCGCCAGCAGCGCGACAGGGGGAAGCTCCTACGAGCAGTACTTC.

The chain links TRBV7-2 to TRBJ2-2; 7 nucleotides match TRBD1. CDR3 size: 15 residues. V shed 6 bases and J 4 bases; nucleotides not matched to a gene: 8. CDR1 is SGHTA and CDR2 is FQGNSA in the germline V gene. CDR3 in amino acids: CASSTQGESTGELFF. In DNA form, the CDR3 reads TGTGCCAGCAGTACCCAGGGGGAGAGCACCGGGGAGCTGTTTTTT.

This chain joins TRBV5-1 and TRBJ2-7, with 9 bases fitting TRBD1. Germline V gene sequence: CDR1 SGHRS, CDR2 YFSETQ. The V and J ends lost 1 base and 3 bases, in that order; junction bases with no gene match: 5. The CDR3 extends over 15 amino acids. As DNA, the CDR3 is TGCGCCAGCAGCTTGACAGGGGGCTCCGGCTACGAGCAGTACTTC. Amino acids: CASSLTGGSGYEQYF.

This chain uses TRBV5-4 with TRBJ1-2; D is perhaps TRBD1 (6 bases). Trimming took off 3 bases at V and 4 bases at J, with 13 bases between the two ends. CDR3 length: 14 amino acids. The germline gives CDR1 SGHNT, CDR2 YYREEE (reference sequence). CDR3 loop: CASSSPQGPYGYTF. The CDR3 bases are TGTGCCAGCAGCTCCCCCCAGGGGCCCTATGGCTACACCTTC.

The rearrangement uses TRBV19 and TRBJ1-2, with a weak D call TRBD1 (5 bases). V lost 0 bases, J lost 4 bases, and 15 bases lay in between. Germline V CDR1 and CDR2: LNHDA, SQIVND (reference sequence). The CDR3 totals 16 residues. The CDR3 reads CASSIEGEGPSYGYTF. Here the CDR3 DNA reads TGTGCCAGTAGTATAGAGGGGGAGGGACCAAGCTATGGCTACACCTTC. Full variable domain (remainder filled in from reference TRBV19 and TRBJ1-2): DGGITQSPKYLFRKEGQNVTLSCEQNLNHDAMYWYRQDPGQGLRLIYYSQIVNDFQKGDIAEGYSVSREKKESFPLTVTSAQKNPTAFYLCASSIEGEGPSYGYTFGSGTRLTVV.

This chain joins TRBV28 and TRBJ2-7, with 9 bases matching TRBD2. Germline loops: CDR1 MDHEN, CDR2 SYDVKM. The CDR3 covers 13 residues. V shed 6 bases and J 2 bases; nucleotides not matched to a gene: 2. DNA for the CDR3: TGTGCCAGCAGGGCGGGGGGGCCCTACGAGCAGTACTTC. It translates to CASRAGGPYEQYF.

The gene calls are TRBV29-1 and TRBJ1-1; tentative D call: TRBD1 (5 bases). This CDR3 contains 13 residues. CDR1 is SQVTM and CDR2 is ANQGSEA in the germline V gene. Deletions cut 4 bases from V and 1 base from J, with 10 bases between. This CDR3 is CSVVQAPNTEAFF. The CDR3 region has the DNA TGCAGCGTTGTACAGGCCCCGAACACTGAAGCTTTCTTT.

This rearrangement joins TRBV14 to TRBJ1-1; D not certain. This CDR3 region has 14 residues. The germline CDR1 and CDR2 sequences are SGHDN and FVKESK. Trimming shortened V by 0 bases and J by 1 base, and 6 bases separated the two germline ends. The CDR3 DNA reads TGTGCCAGCAGCCAAGAAGTGGCGAACACTGAAGCTTTCTTT. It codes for CASSQEVANTEAFF.

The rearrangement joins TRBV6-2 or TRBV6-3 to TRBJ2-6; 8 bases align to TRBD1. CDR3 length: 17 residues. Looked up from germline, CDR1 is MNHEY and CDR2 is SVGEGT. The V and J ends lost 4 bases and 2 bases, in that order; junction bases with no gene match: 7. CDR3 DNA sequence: TGTGCCAGCAGTTCCCTCGGACAGGGTGCTGGGGCCAACGTCCTGACTTTC. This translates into CASSSLGQGAGANVLTF.

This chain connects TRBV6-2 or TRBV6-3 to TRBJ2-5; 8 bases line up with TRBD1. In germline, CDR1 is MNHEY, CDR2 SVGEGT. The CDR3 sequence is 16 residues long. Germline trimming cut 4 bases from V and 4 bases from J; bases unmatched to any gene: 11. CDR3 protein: CASSFHRDRLSETQYF. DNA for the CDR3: TGTGCCAGCAGTTTCCACCGGGACAGGCTGTCAGAGACCCAGTACTTC.

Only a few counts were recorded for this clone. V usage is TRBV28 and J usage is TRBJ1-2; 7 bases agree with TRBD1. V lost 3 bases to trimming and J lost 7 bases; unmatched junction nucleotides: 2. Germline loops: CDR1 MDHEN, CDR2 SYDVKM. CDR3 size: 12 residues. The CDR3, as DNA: TGTGCCAGCAGTTTTACAGGGGTTGGCTACACCTTC. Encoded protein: CASSFTGVGYTF.

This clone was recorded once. The CDR3 is CASNLRGGAENEQFF. The CDR3 nucleotides are TGTGCCAGCAACCTCCGCGGGGGGGCCGAGAATGAGCAGTTCTTC. This chain joins TRBV7-9 and TRBJ2-1; 9 bases fit TRBD2. Germline lookup yields CDR1 SEHNR and CDR2 FQNEAQ (reference sequence). Trimming removed 7 bases from V and 7 bases from J; junction bases left unmatched: 11. There are 15 residues in the CDR3.

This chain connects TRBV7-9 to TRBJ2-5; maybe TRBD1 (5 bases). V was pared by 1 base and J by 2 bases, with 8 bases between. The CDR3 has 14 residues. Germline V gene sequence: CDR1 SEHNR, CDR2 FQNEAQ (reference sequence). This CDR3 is CASSLVSGQETQYF. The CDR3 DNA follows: TGTGCCAGCAGCTTAGTATCAGGGCAAGAGACCCAGTACTTC. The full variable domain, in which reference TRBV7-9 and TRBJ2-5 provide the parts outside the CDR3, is DTGVSQNPRHKITKRGQNVTFRCDPISEHNRLYWYRQTLGQGPEFLTYFQNEAQLEKSRLLSDRFSAERPKGSFSTLEIQRTEQGDSAMYLCASSLVSGQETQYFGPGTRLLVL.

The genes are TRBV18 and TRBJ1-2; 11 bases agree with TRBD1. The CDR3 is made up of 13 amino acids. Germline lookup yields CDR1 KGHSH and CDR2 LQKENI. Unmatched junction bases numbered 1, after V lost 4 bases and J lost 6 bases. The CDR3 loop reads CASSRTGGDGYTF. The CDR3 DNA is TGTGCCAGCTCACGGACAGGGGGCGATGGCTACACCTTC.

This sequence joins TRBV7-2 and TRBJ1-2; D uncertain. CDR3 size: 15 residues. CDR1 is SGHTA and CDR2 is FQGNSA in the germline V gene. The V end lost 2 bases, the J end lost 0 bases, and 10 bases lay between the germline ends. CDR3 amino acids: CASSLTSKANYGYTF. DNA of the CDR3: TGTGCCAGCAGCTTAACATCCAAAGCTAACTATGGCTACACCTTC.

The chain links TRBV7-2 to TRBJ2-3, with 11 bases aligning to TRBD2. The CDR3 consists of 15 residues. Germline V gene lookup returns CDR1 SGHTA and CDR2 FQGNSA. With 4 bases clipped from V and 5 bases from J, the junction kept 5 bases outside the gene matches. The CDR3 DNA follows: TGTGCCAGCAGCTCCGACGGGACTAGCGGAGATACGCAGTATTTT. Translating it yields CASSSDGTSGDTQYF. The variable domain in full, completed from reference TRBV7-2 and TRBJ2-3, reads GAGVSQSPSNKVTEKGKDVELRCDPISGHTALYWYRQSLGQGLEFLIYFQGNSAPDKSGLPSDRFSAERTGGSVSTLTIQRTQQEDSAVYLCASSSDGTSGDTQYFGPGTRLTVL.

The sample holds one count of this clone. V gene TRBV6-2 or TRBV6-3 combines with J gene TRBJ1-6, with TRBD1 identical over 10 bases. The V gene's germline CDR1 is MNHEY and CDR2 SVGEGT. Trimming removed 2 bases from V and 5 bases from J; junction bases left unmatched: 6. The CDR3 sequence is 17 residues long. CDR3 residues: CASSYTRQGAHNSPLHF. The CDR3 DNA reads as TGTGCCAGCAGTTACACGCGACAGGGGGCCCATAATTCACCCCTCCACTTT.

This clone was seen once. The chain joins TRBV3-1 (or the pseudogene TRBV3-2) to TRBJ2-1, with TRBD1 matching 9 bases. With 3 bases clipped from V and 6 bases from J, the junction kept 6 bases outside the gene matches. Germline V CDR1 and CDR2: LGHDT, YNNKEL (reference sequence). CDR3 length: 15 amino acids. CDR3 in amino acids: CASSQSGTGLNEQFF. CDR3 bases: TGTGCCAGCAGCCAGAGTGGGACAGGGCTCAATGAGCAGTTCTTC.

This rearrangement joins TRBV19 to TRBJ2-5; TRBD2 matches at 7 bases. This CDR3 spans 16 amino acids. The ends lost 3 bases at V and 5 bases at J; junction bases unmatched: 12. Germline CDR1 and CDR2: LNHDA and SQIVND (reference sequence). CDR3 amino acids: CASSIRGGGSGETQYF. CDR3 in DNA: TGTGCCAGTAGTATCCGTGGGGGAGGGTCTGGGGAGACCCAGTACTTC.